The rows below give T cell receptor beta chains drawn from one sample of a study of graft-versus-host responses after intestinal transplantation. The assay was immunoSEQ multiplex PCR, and TCRdb's table has in-frame clones only and misses some. Of tens of thousands of clones in the sample, roughly 95% were seen once. Here the sequenced sample was PBMCs, taken 156 days after intestinal transplant. These TCRs come from a human patient who received an intestinal transplant, so some T cells may come from the graft donor. CDR3s include the opening cysteine and the closing phenylalanine or tryptophan. D genes are given only for firm matches. Size is omitted from some rows. Given values are once, few, many or a class for expanded clones.

TRBJ1-5,NA,14,TRBV10-3,NA,CAIRTEKFNQPQHF,TGTGCCATCAGGACCGAGAAATTCAATCAGCCCCAGCATTTT
TRBJ2-1,NA,15,TRBV18,TRBD1,CASSPGTGRLNEQFF,TGTGCCAGCTCACCGGGGACAGGGAGGTTGAATGAGCAGTTCTTC
TRBJ1-1,NA,15,TRBV5-5,NA,CASSPPGIGNTEAFF,TGTGCCAGCAGCCCCCCAGGGATTGGAAACACTGAAGCTTTCTTT
TRBJ1-3,NA,15,TRBV18,NA,CASSPTGGSGNTIYF,TGTGCCAGCTCACCGACCGGCGGCTCTGGAAACACCATATATTTT
TRBJ2-7,NA,16,TRBV7-9,NA,CASSLVGGRDAYEQYF,TGTGCCAGCAGCTTAGTGGGGGGGCGGGATGCTTACGAGCAGTACTTC
TRBJ2-2,NA,16,TRBV7-9,TRBD2,CASSPVAGGRTGELFF,TGTGCCAGCAGCCCAGTAGCGGGAGGACGGACCGGGGAGCTGTTTTTT
TRBJ1-5,NA,14,TRBV18,NA,CASSPSYSNQPQHF,TGTGCCAGCTCACCCTCATATAGCAATCAGCCCCAGCATTTT
TRBJ2-3,NA,15,TRBV9,TRBD2,CASSAGGGSTDTQYF,TGTGCCAGCAGCGCGGGCGGGGGTAGCACAGATACGCAGTATTTT
TRBJ2-1,NA,16,TRBV9,TRBD2,CASSVEDRRLATEQFF,TGTGCCAGCAGCGTAGAGGACCGGCGACTAGCTACTGAGCAGTTCTTC
TRBJ1-6,few,13,TRBV9,NA,CASSVGYNSPLHF,TGTGCCAGCAGCGTAGGGTATAATTCACCCCTCCACTTT
TRBJ1-5,once,14,TRBV7-9,NA,CASSLDRGNQPQHF,TGTGCCAGCAGCTTAGACAGGGGCAATCAGCCCCAGCATTTT
TRBJ2-7,NA,15,TRBV19,TRBD2,CASSIGSGGNYEQYF,TGTGCCAGTAGTATAGGAAGCGGGGGGAATTACGAGCAGTACTTC
TRBJ2-5,NA,12,TRBV4-2,NA,CASSQTGETQYF,TGTGCCAGCAGCCAAACCGGGGAGACCCAGTACTTC
TRBJ1-5,NA,16,TRBV28,TRBD1,CASHRQGPYSNQPQHF,TGTGCCAGCCATCGACAGGGCCCTTATAGCAATCAGCCCCAGCATTTT
TRBJ2-4,NA,15,TRBV7-9,TRBD2,CASSREGREGLIQYF,TGTGCCAGCAGCCGTGAAGGCAGGGAGGGTTTAATTCAGTACTTC
TRBJ2-1,NA,17,TRBV5-1,NA,CASSLAQGSLSYNEQFF,TGCGCCAGCAGCTTGGCCCAGGGGTCCCTATCCTACAATGAGCAGTTCTTC
TRBJ2-7,NA,14,TRBV11-2,NA,CASGRPTRSYEQYF,TGTGCCAGCGGCAGACCAACGCGCTCCTACGAGCAGTACTTC
TRBJ1-3,NA,17,TRBV18,TRBD1,CASSPGQGPSSGNTIYF,TGTGCCAGCTCACCTGGACAGGGGCCAAGCTCTGGAAACACCATATATTTT
TRBJ2-7,NA,15,TRBV18,TRBD2,CASSPLRGASAEQYF,TGTGCCAGCTCACCCCTGCGGGGGGCTTCCGCCGAGCAGTACTTC
TRBJ2-1,NA,17,TRBV11-2,TRBD1,CASSLGFWADRVDEQFF,TGTGCCAGCAGCTTAGGGTTTTGGGCGGACAGGGTCGATGAGCAGTTCTTC
TRBJ1-1,NA,12,TRBV6-1,NA,CATGGKNTEAFF,TGTGCCACAGGCGGAAAGAACACTGAAGCTTTCTTT
TRBJ1-1,NA,16,TRBV7-9,NA,CASSSPSGARGTEAFF,TGTGCCAGCAGCTCCCCCTCGGGGGCCCGAGGGACTGAAGCTTTCTTT
TRBJ2-3,NA,15,TRBV4-3,NA,CASSQEPLGLDTQYF,TGCGCCAGCAGCCAGGAACCACTAGGGTTGGATACGCAGTATTTT
TRBJ2-1,once,13,TRBV5-1,NA,CASSLNEGHEQFF,TGCGCCAGCAGCTTGAATGAGGGACATGAGCAGTTCTTC
TRBJ2-7,NA,13,TRBV9,NA,CASSARGEGEQYF,TGTGCCAGCAGCGCCAGAGGGGAAGGGGAGCAGTACTTC
TRBJ1-6,NA,14,TRBV7-9,NA,CASSLGQPDSPLHF,TGTGCCAGCAGCTTAGGTCAGCCAGATTCACCCCTCCACTTT
TRBJ1-2,once,14,TRBV19,NA,CASSIFGGLYGYTF,TGTGCCAGTAGTATATTTGGGGGGCTATATGGCTACACCTTC
TRBJ2-3,NA,16,TRBV11-2,TRBD2,CASRPVGGRWSDTQYF,TGTGCCAGCAGGCCCGTCGGCGGGAGATGGTCAGATACGCAGTATTTT
TRBJ1-1,NA,16,TRBV15,NA,CATSWGAGGLNTEAFF,TGTGCCACCAGCTGGGGGGCGGGGGGACTGAACACTGAAGCTTTCTTT
TRBJ2-7,NA,13,TRBV19,NA,CASSVTGPYEQYF,TGTGCCAGTAGTGTAACAGGGCCCTACGAGCAGTACTTC
TRBJ1-5,NA,13,TRBV6-6,NA,CASSSNWDQPQHF,TGTGCCAGCAGTTCCAACTGGGATCAGCCCCAGCATTTT
TRBJ1-1,NA,14,TRBV27,NA,CASSRRTGGTEAFF,TGTGCCAGCAGTCGTCGAACCGGTGGGACTGAAGCTTTCTTT
TRBJ1-2,NA,12,TRBV6-6,NA,CASSLDKYGYTF,TGTGCCAGCAGCCTAGACAAGTATGGCTACACCTTC
TRBJ2-5,once,16,TRBV9,TRBD2,CASSVQGLAGVETQYF,TGTGCCAGCAGCGTACAGGGACTAGCGGGGGTGGAGACCCAGTACTTC
TRBJ2-5,NA,15,TRBV9,TRBD2,CASSGPGTTWETQYF,TGTGCCAGCAGCGGACCCGGGACTACCTGGGAGACCCAGTACTTC
TRBJ2-7,NA,18,TRBV5-1,NA,CASSFALEGHLRIYEQYF,TGCGCCAGCAGCTTCGCTCTAGAAGGACACCTTAGGATCTACGAGCAGTACTTC
TRBJ2-1,NA,12,TRBV5-4,NA,CASSLASGEQFF,TGTGCCAGCAGCTTGGCATCGGGTGAGCAGTTCTTC
TRBJ2-6,NA,17,TRBV19,TRBD1,CASSTRGPYSGANVLTF,TGTGCCAGTAGTACCAGGGGGCCTTACTCTGGGGCCAACGTCCTGACTTTC
TRBJ2-7,NA,14,TRBV28,TRBD2,CASQKGRGAYEQYF,TGTGCCAGCCAGAAGGGGCGGGGGGCCTACGAGCAGTACTTC
TRBJ2-2,NA,16,TRBV14,NA,CASSRPAGHNTGELFF,TGTGCCAGCAGTCGACCAGCGGGACACAACACCGGGGAGCTGTTTTTT
TRBJ2-3,NA,14,TRBV14,TRBD1,CASSPTGGTDTQYF,TGTGCCAGCAGCCCGACAGGGGGCACAGATACGCAGTATTTT
TRBJ1-5,NA,15,TRBV21-1,NA,CASSKEWTPYQPQHF,TGTGCCAGCAGCAAAGAATGGACACCCTATCAGCCCCAGCATTTT
TRBJ1-4,NA,17,TRBV19,NA,CASILLLIQGKGEKLFF,TGTGCCAGTATCCTTCTTCTTATACAGGGAAAGGGTGAAAAACTGTTTTTT
TRBJ1-3,once,14,TRBV11-2,NA,CASSLPGSGNTIYF,TGTGCCAGCAGCTTACCCGGGTCTGGAAACACCATATATTTT
TRBJ2-2,NA,16,TRBV19,TRBD2,CASSMVAGGPSGELFF,TGTGCCAGTAGTATGGTCGCGGGGGGACCATCCGGGGAGCTGTTTTTT
TRBJ2-7,NA,14,TRBV9,NA,CASSVSGSSYGQYF,TGTGCCAGCAGCGTCTCCGGGAGCTCCTACGGGCAGTACTTC
TRBJ2-2,NA,12,TRBV7-7,NA,CASSRDAGELFF,TGTGCCAGCAGCCGGGATGCCGGGGAGCTGTTTTTT
TRBJ1-2,NA,15,TRBV11-1,TRBD1,CASSVRQGTNYGYTF,TGTGCCAGCAGCGTGCGACAGGGAACTAACTATGGCTACACCTTC
TRBJ1-2,NA,11,TRBV19,NA,CASLQGHGYTF,TGTGCCAGCCTGCAGGGGCATGGCTACACCTTC
TRBJ2-3,NA,14,TRBV7-9,NA,CASSPGSGLDTQYF,TGTGCCAGCAGCCCAGGGTCAGGGCTCGATACGCAGTATTTT
TRBJ2-7,NA,13,TRBV7-3,NA,CASSLGGTGEQYF,TGTGCCAGCAGCTTAGGTGGGACGGGGGAGCAGTACTTC
TRBJ1-1,NA,12,TRBV6-1,TRBD1,CDGRDRGPEAFF,TGCGATGGCCGGGACAGGGGACCTGAAGCTTTCTTT
TRBJ2-2,NA,16,TRBV6-5,NA,CASSYDIELNTGELFF,TGTGCCAGCAGTTACGACATTGAACTAAACACCGGGGAGCTGTTTTTT
TRBJ2-3,NA,14,TRBV27,NA,CASRRHDSTDTQYF,TGTGCCAGCCGGAGACATGACTCCACAGATACGCAGTATTTT